Listed below are T cell receptor beta chains from one sample, sequenced in a study of response to subunit inactivated influenza vaccine. TCRdb called the RT-PCR reads again in MiXCR, with one record for every CDR3 protein. The data hold hundreds of thousands of distinct CDR3 sequences, with approximately 14% observed a single time. This sample comprised PBMCs from blood, obtained 11 to 12 days after vaccination. Source of these receptors: a man aged 45-65 years who received an inactivated influenza vaccine. CDR3s include the opening cysteine and the closing phenylalanine or tryptophan. The D gene is left open where the match is weak. Size is omitted from some rows. Given values are once, few, many or a class for expanded clones.

TRBV4-1	19	.	TRBJ2-1	.	TGCGCCAGCAGCCAAGATAGGACACTTATTGGAGGCTCCTACAATGAGCAGTTCTTC	CASSQDRTLIGGSYNEQFF
TRBV6-2/TRBV6-3	22	few	TRBJ2-1	TRBD2	TGTGCCAGCAGTTACTCGATTACAGCCACTGGACTAGCGGCGACCCTTAGGAATGAGCAGTTCTTC	CASSYSITATGLAATLRNEQFF
TRBV20-1	15	few	TRBJ2-3	.	TGCAGTGCTAGAGATAGCAGGGGCCCGGGAGATACGCAGTATTTT	CSARDSRGPGDTQYF
TRBV4-3	15	.	TRBJ2-4	.	TGCGCCAGCAGCCAAGCCCCAGCAGGGAAAAACATTCAGTACTTC	CASSQAPAGKNIQYF
TRBV5-1	19	few	TRBJ2-1	.	TGCGCCAGCAGCTTCGGCTTGTCAACAGGAGCTTCTTCCTACAATGAGCAGTTCTTC	CASSFGLSTGASSYNEQFF
TRBV7-8	16	.	TRBJ2-7	TRBD1	TGTGCCAGCAGCTCCTCCCGGGACAGGGCCTCCTACGAGCAGTACTTC	CASSSSRDRASYEQYF
TRBV7-2	14	many	TRBJ2-7	.	TGTGCCAGCAGCCGGGGGAGGCTACCCTACGAGCAGTACTTC	CASSRGRLPYEQYF
TRBV9	16	.	TRBJ2-7	.	TGTGCCAGCAGCGGGAGACGATCCGGGACCGATTTCGAGCAGTACTTC	CASSGRRSGTDFEQYF
TRBV4-1	15	.	TRBJ2-5	.	TGCGCCAGCAGCCAAAGGGTAGGCGCTCAAGAGACCCAGTACTTC	CASSQRVGAQETQYF
TRBV5-1	16	.	TRBJ2-1	TRBD2	TGCGCCAGCAGCTTGTCGAGCGGGGGATATTACAATGAGCAGTTCTTC	CASSLSSGGYYNEQFF
TRBV4-2	16	.	TRBJ2-1	.	TGTGCCAGCAGCCAAGATAGGAGACTGGTTTACAATGAGCAGTTCTTC	CASSQDRRLVYNEQFF
TRBV10-3	12	.	TRBJ2-4	.	TGTGCCATCGCGACGGGGCCAAACATTCAGTACTTC	CAIATGPNIQYF
TRBV12-3/TRBV12-4	13	many	TRBJ2-3	.	TGTGCCAGCAGTTATCAGGGAAGAGGTACGCAGTATTTT	CASSYQGRGTQYF